The clone carrying this TCR beta chain was counted once. This record belongs to a study of control samples from healthy donors and cancer patients. TCRdb keeps only in-frame clones here, not all; method: immunoSEQ multiplex PCR. Counted here are 150,000 to 200,000 clones, roughly 92% occurring once; the ten biggest clones make up approximately 1.4%. The TCR sequence derives from a man aged 25 to 45 in good health. Sequenced material: blood.

The CDR3 loop is CATSRPGPYEQYF. The DNA of the CDR3 is TGTGCCACCAGCAGGCCAGGGCCCTACGAGCAGTACTTC. The genes are TRBV15 and TRBJ2-7, with a tentative D call TRBD1 (5 bases). The germline CDR1 and CDR2 sequences are LNHNV and YYDKDF (reference sequence). The CDR3 is made up of 13 amino acids. V lost 3 bases and J 2 bases, leaving 8 bases between the germline ends.